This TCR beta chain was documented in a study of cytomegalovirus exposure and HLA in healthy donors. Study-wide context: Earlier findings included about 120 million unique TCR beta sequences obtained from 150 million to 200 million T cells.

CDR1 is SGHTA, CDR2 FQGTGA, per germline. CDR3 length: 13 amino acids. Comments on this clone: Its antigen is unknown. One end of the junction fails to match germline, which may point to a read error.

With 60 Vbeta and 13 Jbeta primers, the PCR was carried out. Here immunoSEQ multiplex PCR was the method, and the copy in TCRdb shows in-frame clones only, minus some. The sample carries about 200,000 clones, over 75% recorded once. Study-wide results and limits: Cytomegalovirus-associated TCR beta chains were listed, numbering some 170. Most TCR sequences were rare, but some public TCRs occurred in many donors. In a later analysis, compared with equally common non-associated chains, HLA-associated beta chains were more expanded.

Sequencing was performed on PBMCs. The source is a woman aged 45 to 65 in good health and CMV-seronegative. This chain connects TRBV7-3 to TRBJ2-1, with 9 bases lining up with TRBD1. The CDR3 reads CASSLTQGTGLFF. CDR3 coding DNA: TGTGCCAGCAGCCTAACTCAAGGGACAGGGCTGTTCTTC. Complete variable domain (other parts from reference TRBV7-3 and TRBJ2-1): GAGVSQTPSNKVTEKGKYVELRCDPISGHTALYWYRQSLGQGPEFLIYFQGTGAADDSGLPNDRFFAVRPEGSVSTLKIQRTERGDSAVYLCASSLTQGTGLFFGPGTRLTVL.